Reported below is one T cell receptor beta chain. Original methodology: Reference gene primer amplification yielded estimated nucleated cell counts. Using immunoSEQ multiplex PCR, the repertoire was profiled, and TCRdb retains in-frame clones only, with some absent. V, J and clone size were drawn from that table, and D and trimming were deduced from the DNA. The data contain some 150,000 clones, roughly 82% of them seen just once; the ten biggest clones take up approximately 8.7%. Germline CDR1 MGHRA, CDR2 YSYEKL. The CDR3 loop spans 15 amino acids. Trimming removed 2 bases at V and 8 bases at J, with 18 bases between. This entry is derived from a study of blood T cell repertoires in COVID-19. Study summary: Donors in the United States, Italy and Spain gave samples during acute or convalescent COVID-19. PBMCs, B-cell-depleted T cells, or T cells were the source of the cDNA or gDNA that made up the material.

The sequenced sample consisted of peripheral blood. The genes are TRBV4-1 and TRBJ1-2, with D possibly being TRBD1 (6 bases). This sequence originates from a woman aged 70-85 years with acute or convalescent COVID-19. CDR3 residues: CASSQTIITGWGYTF. The CDR3 bases are TGCGCCAGCAGCCAAACGATCATTACAGGGTGGGGCTACACCTTC.